This T cell receptor (beta chain) was documented in a study of control samples from healthy donors and cancer patients. Looked up from germline, CDR1 is MGHRA and CDR2 is YSYEKL. V was clipped by 4 bases and J by 7 bases, with 14 bases between them. The CDR3 runs 14 residues. Clones were sequenced by immunoSEQ multiplex PCR, and TCRdb holds only the in-frame ones, with some missing. This sample's table has 150,000 to 200,000 clones. The sequence came from a woman younger than 45 in good health. The chain links TRBV4-1 to TRBJ2-1, with no clear D. Sequencing was carried out using blood. CDR3 in DNA: TGCGCCAGCAGCCGGCGACAAGGTGGTAATGAGCAGTTCTTC. It codes for CASSRRQGGNEQFF.